The 18 T cell receptor beta chains given below trace back to one sample, sequenced in a study of cytomegalovirus exposure and HLA in healthy donors. This table comes from immunoSEQ multiplex PCR, and its TCRdb copy is limited to in-frame clones, with some not included. The sample has over 130,000 clones, roughly 86% seen once. The source material was PBMCs. The receptors were gathered from a man aged 18 to 30 in good health and CMV-seropositive.

This clone showed up just once. V and J are TRBV5-1 and TRBJ2-2; TRBD1 is a possible D gene (5 bases). V was pared by 8 bases and J by 8 bases, with 19 bases between. Germline CDR1 reads SGHRS; CDR2 reads YFSETQ. The CDR3 contains 14 residues. The CDR3, as DNA: TGCGCCAGTCGAGAGCGCCTCCAGGGTGGGGAGCTGTTTTTT. Translated: CASRERLQGGELFF.

The chain recombines TRBV11-2 with TRBJ2-3, with D uncertain. Germline V lookup: CDR1 SGHAT, CDR2 FQNNGV. The V end lost 5 bases, the J end lost 2 bases, and 17 bases lay between the germline ends. The CDR3 runs 16 residues. The CDR3, as DNA: TGTGCCAGCAGCCAGCCTCAATTAGCCCTCACAGATACGCAGTATTTT. This gives the protein CASSQPQLALTDTQYF.

The CDR3 nucleotides read TGTGCCAGCAGTTGGGGGCCGGTTGAGACCCAGTACTTC. Translation gives CASSWGPVETQYF. The V call is TRBV27, the J call TRBJ2-5, with a tentative D call TRBD1 (6 bases). This CDR3 is 13 amino acids long. Germline V CDR1 and CDR2: MNHEY, SMNVEV (reference sequence). Trimming shortened V by 4 bases and J by 5 bases, and 11 bases separated the two germline ends.

The V call is TRBV4-1, the J call TRBJ2-3; D call uncertain. The CDR3 contains 15 residues. Germline V lookup: CDR1 MGHRA, CDR2 YSYEKL. V was pared by 2 bases and J by 2 bases, with 11 bases between. DNA for the CDR3: TGCGCCAGCAGCCAAAGTTTGGCGGCCACAGATACGCAGTATTTT. Translated: CASSQSLAATDTQYF.

This sequence joins TRBV28 and TRBJ2-2, with D perhaps matching TRBD1 (6 bases). The CDR3 covers 13 residues. The V gene's germline CDR1 is MDHEN and CDR2 SYDVKM. V lost 4 bases, J lost 8 bases, and 11 bases lay in between. The CDR3 region has the DNA TGTGCCAGCAGTTCAGGGGCCCGAGGGGAGCTGTTTTTT. The encoded protein is CASSSGARGELFF.

The chain joins TRBV29-1 to TRBJ2-1, with 14 bases lining up with TRBD2. Losses at the gene ends were 7 bases for V and 8 bases for J; bases not matched to a gene: 13. Germline V CDR1 and CDR2: SQVTM, ANQGSEA. There are 16 residues in the CDR3. CDR3 amino acids: CSAPRGGTSGSYEQFF. The CDR3 DNA follows: TGCAGCGCCCCGCGCGGCGGGACTAGCGGGAGCTATGAGCAGTTCTTC.

This clone was counted a single time. V is TRBV11-2 and J is TRBJ1-1; tentatively, D is TRBD1 (6 bases). V lost 1 base and J lost 6, with 21 bases in between. This CDR3 has 17 amino acids. The germline V gene encodes CDR1 SGHAT and CDR2 FQNNGV. The CDR3, as DNA: TGTGCCAGCAGCTTAGGAACAGGGTTGGCTCGGCAGGCTGAAGCTTTCTTT. The encoded protein is CASSLGTGLARQAEAFF.

The rearrangement joins TRBV29-1 to TRBJ2-3; D is perhaps TRBD2 (6 bases). With 3 bases removed from V and 2 bases from J, the gap between germline ends came to 15 bases. Looked up from germline, CDR1 is SQVTM and CDR2 is ANQGSEA. The CDR3 spans 15 residues. The CDR3 DNA sequence: TGCAGCGTTGAGGTATCCGGGGGTGTCACAGATACGCAGTATTTT. As protein: CSVEVSGGVTDTQYF.

The chain's CDR3 is CSVPGQGADGYTF. In DNA, the CDR3 is TGCAGCGTCCCGGGACAGGGGGCGGATGGCTACACCTTC. This sequence joins TRBV29-1 and TRBJ1-2; 12 bases line up with TRBD1. The trim removed 6 bases at V and 6 bases at J, leaving 5 bases unmatched. The CDR3 spans 13 residues. CDR1 and CDR2 from the germline V gene are SQVTM and ANQGSEA.

This clone was recorded only once. This chain joins TRBV7-3 and TRBJ2-7; D not certain. The CDR3 is 13 amino acids. CDR1 is SGHTA, CDR2 FQGTGA, per germline. Trimming shortened V by 2 bases and J by 6 bases, and 11 bases separated the two germline ends. CDR3 protein: CASSLFPSGEQYF. In nucleotides, the CDR3 is TGTGCCAGCAGCTTATTTCCGTCGGGCGAGCAGTACTTC.

The CDR3 loop is CASSLGAGGYEQYF. CDR3 nucleotide sequence: TGTGCCAGCAGCTTAGGGGCAGGGGGCTACGAGCAGTACTTC. The chain joins TRBV7-3 to TRBJ2-7; 7 bases line up with TRBD1. The CDR3 is 14 amino acids. The V segment lost 2 bases and the J segment 3 bases; nucleotides outside the gene matches: 4. Germline V CDR1 and CDR2: SGHTA, FQGTGA.

The chain carries TRBV13 and TRBJ2-1; 9 bases align to TRBD2. Looked up from germline, CDR1 is PRHDT and CDR2 is FYEKMQ (reference sequence). The V and J ends lost 4 bases and 2 bases, in that order; junction bases with no gene match: 3. There are 15 residues in the CDR3. The chain's CDR3 is CASSSTSGPYNEQFF. The CDR3 bases are TGTGCCAGCAGCTCTACTAGCGGGCCCTACAATGAGCAGTTCTTC.

The chain combines TRBV6-1 with TRBJ2-1; 9 bases line up with TRBD2. This CDR3 has 15 residues. Germline-derived CDR1 and CDR2 are MNHNS and SASEGT. Losses at the gene ends were 3 bases for V and 9 bases for J; bases not matched to a gene: 9. As DNA, the CDR3 is TGTGCCAGCAGTGAGACGGCGGGAGGGAGAGGTGAGCAGTTCTTC. Translation: CASSETAGGRGEQFF.

The chain recombines TRBV27 with TRBJ2-1, with TRBD1 as a possible D gene (6 bases). The germline gives CDR1 MNHEY, CDR2 SMNVEV (reference sequence). This CDR3 has 14 residues. V dropped 6 bases and J dropped 3 bases, with 12 bases sitting between them. The CDR3: CASSPQGGYNEQFF. The CDR3 DNA follows: TGTGCCAGCAGCCCCCAAGGGGGCTACAATGAGCAGTTCTTC.

Only one count was recorded for this clone. The V and J genes are TRBV19 and TRBJ1-1; 8 positions agree with TRBD1. The CDR3 covers 14 residues. J lost 7 bases, V lost 1 base, and 5 bases had no gene match. Germline CDR1 is LNHDA and CDR2 is SQIVND (reference sequence). The CDR3 is CASSIGRQGSEAFF. Here the CDR3 DNA reads TGTGCCAGTAGTATAGGTCGACAGGGGAGTGAAGCTTTCTTT.

The chain has TRBV9 and TRBJ2-1, with TRBD2 matching over 7 bases. Looked up from germline, CDR1 is SGDLS and CDR2 is YYNGEE. CDR3 length equals 16 residues. J was trimmed by 3 bases and V by 3 bases; bases with no gene match: 9. The CDR3 DNA follows: TGTGCCAGCAGCGCCTCACTAGCGAGACTCTACAATGAGCAGTTCTTC. Amino acid sequence: CASSASLARLYNEQFF.

CDR3: CAWSVKGQGRPEAFF. The CDR3 coding sequence is TGTGCCTGGAGTGTAAAAGGACAGGGGAGACCTGAAGCTTTCTTT. The chain has TRBV30 and TRBJ1-1, with 9 bases identical to TRBD1. Germline trimming cut 0 bases from V and 6 bases from J; bases unmatched to any gene: 8. CDR1 and CDR2 (germline): GTSNPN, SVGIG (reference sequence). The CDR3 length is 15 residues.

The J gene is TRBJ2-7, the V gene TRBV2; 8 bases map to TRBD2. The CDR3 is made up of 14 amino acids. Per germline, CDR1 SNHLY and CDR2 FYNNEI. Trimming removed 6 bases from V and 6 bases from J; junction bases left unmatched: 10. CDR3 bases: TGTGCCAGCAGGGCCGGGACTAGGCCCTCCGAGCAGTACTTC. Its translation is CASRAGTRPSEQYF. The entire variable domain, with the rest obtained from reference TRBV2 and TRBJ2-7, is as follows: EPEVTQTPSHQVTQMGQEVILRCVPISNHLYFYWYRQILGQKVEFLVSFYNNEISEKSEIFDDQFSVERPDGSNFTLKIRSTKLEDSAMYFCASRAGTRPSEQYFGPGTRLTVT.